A single sample is the source of the 2 T cell receptor beta chains below, sequenced in a study of Graves' ophthalmopathy and Graves' hyperthyroidism. RNA transcripts yielded amplified TCR beta CDR3 regions. An initial RT-PCR round employing HTBI primers preceded a second-round multiplex PCR. Via MiXCR, TCRdb re-called the multiplex PCR reads, giving one row per CDR3 protein. The sample contains some 750,000 distinct CDR3 sequences, around 40% of which appear only once. Sequences were obtained from peripheral blood. These receptors were obtained from an adult man with Graves' ophthalmopathy.

The CDR3 region is CASSESGPFNQPQHF. The DNA for the CDR3 is TGCGCCAGCAGTGAGTCAGGGCCCTTCAATCAGCCCCAGCATTTT. This sequence joins TRBV10-2 and TRBJ1-5; unclear D gene. Trimming took off 0 bases at V and 3 bases at J, with 9 bases between the two ends. CDR1 and CDR2 (germline): WSHSY, SAAADI. The CDR3 has 15 residues.

This clonotype was observed a few times. The rearrangement links TRBV20-1 to TRBJ1-5; TRBD1 might be the D (5 bases). The CDR3 runs 14 residues. Trimming took off 2 bases at V and 6 bases at J, with 14 bases between the two ends. Germline V gene sequence: CDR1 DFQATT, CDR2 SNEGSKA (reference sequence). CDR3 residues: CSARIGTGGQPQHF. The CDR3 DNA reads as TGCAGTGCTAGAATAGGGACTGGGGGTCAGCCCCAGCATTTT.